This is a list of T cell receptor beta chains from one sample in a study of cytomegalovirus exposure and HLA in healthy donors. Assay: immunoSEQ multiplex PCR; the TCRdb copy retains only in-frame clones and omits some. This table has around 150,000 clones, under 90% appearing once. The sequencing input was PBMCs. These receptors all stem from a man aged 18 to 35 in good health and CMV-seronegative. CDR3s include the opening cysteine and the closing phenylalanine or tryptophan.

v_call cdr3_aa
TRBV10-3 CAISEVSAGEQYF
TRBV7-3 CASSISGEQFF
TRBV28 CASSPLPGQGNTEAFF
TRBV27 CASSVHSGTGGNYGYTF
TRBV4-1 CASSQVGQHNEQFF
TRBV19 CASSIRSGSDTQYF
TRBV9 CASSPGTGFTDTQYF
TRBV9 CASSVGGLAGALQYF
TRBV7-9 CASTVTRTEAFF
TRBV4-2 CASSPRMSSGGQGETQYF
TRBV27 CASSLTPGEKNTEAFF
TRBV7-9 CSSSDSSSYNEQFF
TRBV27 CASSPRTGTMNTEAFF
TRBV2 CASHRGPGEKLFF
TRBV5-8 CASNGGTGDHQPQHF
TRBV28 CASSLLRTEETQYF
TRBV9 CASSARGTGFESPLHF
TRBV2 CASSPGTSGRTDTQYF
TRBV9 CASSVVGTGAGEQYF
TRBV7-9 CSSSLLEGSHYGYTF
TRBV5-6 CASSLAQVVRGYTF
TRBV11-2 CASTPRSGGGIGGDTQYF
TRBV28 CASSLRVYSGNTIYF
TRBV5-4 CASSFRPLANTGELFF
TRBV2 CASSEARRTGGEQYF
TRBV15 CATSRGGGNSYEQYF
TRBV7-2 CASSLGGAPSQLYEQYF
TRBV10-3 CAIRTGSGEQYF
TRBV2 CASSGGVAKNIQYF
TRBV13 CASSPTAEKGDNEQFF
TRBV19 CASSTGTSTDTQYF
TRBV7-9 CASSLAAGLDRNEQYF
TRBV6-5 CASSYFGQGQGQYF
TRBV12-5 CASGPGLAADFNNEQFF
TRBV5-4 CASSLNRAGGNEKLFF
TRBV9 CASSVGQTTEAFF
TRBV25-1 CASSDRGDFADTQYF
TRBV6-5 CASSSPGGYGYTF
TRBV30 CAWSYRSTGELFF
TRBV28 CASSLSAILWGYTF
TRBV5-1 CASSFDGTGNTIYF
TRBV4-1 CASSQDLIAGETAGRGEQFF
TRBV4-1 CASSQELHNYGYTF
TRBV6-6 CASRNRGPLEQYF
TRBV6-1 CASSEGGNQPQHF
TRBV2 CASSEQALNQPQHF
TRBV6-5 CASSADPRGTQYF
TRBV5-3 CARSLVHSNYGYTF
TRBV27 CASSLISGANTEAFF
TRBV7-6 CASSFLAVPYNEQFF
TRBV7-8 CASSLARTPPAPQHF
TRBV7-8 CASSPQGTQYF
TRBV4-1 CASSLNQGVDGYTF